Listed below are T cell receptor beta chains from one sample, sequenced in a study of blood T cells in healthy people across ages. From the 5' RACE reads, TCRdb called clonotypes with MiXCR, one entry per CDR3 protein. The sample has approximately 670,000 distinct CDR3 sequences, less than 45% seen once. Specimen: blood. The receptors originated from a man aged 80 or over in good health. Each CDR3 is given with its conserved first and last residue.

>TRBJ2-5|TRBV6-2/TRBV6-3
CASSYPGIGTSGGETQYF
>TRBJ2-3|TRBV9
CASSVGGQGTDTQYF
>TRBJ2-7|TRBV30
CAWSVGSQAPLYEQYF
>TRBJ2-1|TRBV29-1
CSVETGNYNEQFF
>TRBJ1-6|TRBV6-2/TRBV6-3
CASSYGGQGISPLHF
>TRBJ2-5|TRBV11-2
CASSPGTSVETQYF
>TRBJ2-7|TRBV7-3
CASSPLRDSSYNEQYF
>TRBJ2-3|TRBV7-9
CASSLAVGGSDTQYF
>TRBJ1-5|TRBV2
CASSELAQGVGQPQHF
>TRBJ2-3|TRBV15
CATSGRTTSSTDTQYF
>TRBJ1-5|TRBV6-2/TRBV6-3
CASSYVAGQPQHF
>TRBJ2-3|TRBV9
CASSVLAGGMDTQYF
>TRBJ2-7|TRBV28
CASSLAGVRSEQYF
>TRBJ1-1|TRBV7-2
CASSPGGALGTEAFF
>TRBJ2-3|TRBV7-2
CASSLADLGADTQYF
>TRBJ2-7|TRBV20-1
CSARGQGQGAYEQYF
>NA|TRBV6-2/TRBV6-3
CASTDAARGTYEQYF
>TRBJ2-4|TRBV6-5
CASSYGTGGYNIQYF
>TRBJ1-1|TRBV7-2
CASSLARGGAEAFF
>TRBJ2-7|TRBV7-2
CASSVERNTNEQYF
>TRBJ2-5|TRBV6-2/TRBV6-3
CASTTQQGQETQYF
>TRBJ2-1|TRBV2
CASRSQSSYNEQFF
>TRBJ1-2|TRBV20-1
CSASTGGSYGYTF
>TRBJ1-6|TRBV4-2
CASSQGPQGGNSPLHF
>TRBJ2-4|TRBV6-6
CATMRGGGRNIQYF
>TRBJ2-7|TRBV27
CASSLDVAGRNEQYF
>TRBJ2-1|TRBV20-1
CSAGIGGGTSYNEQFF
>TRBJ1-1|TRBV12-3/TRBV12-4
CASSPSLQDTEAFF
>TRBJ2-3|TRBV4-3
CASSQDRGLGGGDTQYF
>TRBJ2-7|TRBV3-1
CASSQSGHMVGYEQYF
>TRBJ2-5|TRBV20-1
CSASGTSGGQETQYF